Listed below are T cell receptor beta chains from one sample, sequenced in a study of cytomegalovirus exposure and HLA in healthy donors. Profiling relied on immunoSEQ multiplex PCR, and the TCRdb table lists in-frame clones only, not all of them. This sample contains under 200,000 clones. Sequenced: PBMCs. Receptor source: a man in his thirties or forties in good health and CMV-seronegative. The CDR3 runs from the conserved cysteine through the conserved F or W. A D gene is named only where the DNA matches it firmly.

V	D	J	CDR3	DNA
TRBV28	TRBD1	TRBJ1-4	CASSHDRDVFF	TGTGCCAGCAGTCACGACAGGGATGTGTTTTTT
TRBV6-5	TRBD1	TRBJ1-1	CASQDRQGTNTEAFF	TGTGCCAGCCAGGATAGACAGGGGACTAACACTGAAGCTTTCTTT
TRBV6-5	-	TRBJ1-1	CASPQSPNTEAFF	TGTGCCAGTCCACAGTCCCCGAACACTGAAGCTTTCTTT
TRBV6-5	-	TRBJ1-1	CASSYSNSMNTEAFF	TGTGCCAGCAGTTACTCCAACAGCATGAACACTGAAGCTTTCTTT
TRBV4-3	-	TRBJ2-7	CASSQGGALYEQYF	TGCGCCAGCAGCCAAGGCGGGGCGCTCTACGAGCAGTACTTC
TRBV2	TRBD1	TRBJ2-1	CASSEAWRTGGSYNEQFF	TGTGCCAGCAGTGAAGCGTGGCGGACAGGGGGGAGTTACAATGAGCAGTTCTTC
TRBV28	TRBD1	TRBJ2-7	CASTPPGQGTNEQYF	TGTGCCAGCACACCCCCGGGACAGGGTACCAACGAGCAGTACTTC
TRBV7-9	TRBD1	TRBJ2-1	CASSRSGQRAYNEQFF	TGTGCCAGCAGCCGTTCGGGACAGAGGGCCTACAATGAGCAGTTCTTC
TRBV11-2	-	TRBJ1-3	CASSEWRVRITSSGNTIYF	TGTGCCAGCAGCGAATGGCGGGTCCGCATAACCTCATCTGGAAACACCATATATTTT
TRBV5-1	-	TRBJ1-3	CASSLERAGNTIYF	TGCGCCAGCAGCTTGGAGAGGGCTGGAAACACCATATATTTT
TRBV10-3	-	TRBJ1-2	CAINAGESNYGYTF	TGTGCCATCAACGCAGGGGAATCTAACTATGGCTACACCTTC
TRBV19	TRBD2	TRBJ2-1	CASSTTSGGSPFF	TGTGCCAGTAGTACTACTAGCGGGGGGTCCCCGTTCTTC
TRBV9	TRBD2	TRBJ2-7	CASSVSGDRSYEQYF	TGTGCCAGCAGCGTTAGCGGGGATCGGTCCTACGAGCAGTACTTC
TRBV7-2	-	TRBJ2-7	CASSPVVLAFGQSSYEQYF	TGTGCCAGCAGCCCCGTGGTGCTTGCGTTTGGACAGAGCTCCTACGAGCAGTACTTC
TRBV7-9	-	TRBJ2-7	CASSLAAGLAEQYF	TGTGCCAGCAGCTTAGCGGCGGGATTAGCCGAGCAGTACTTC
TRBV10-1	-	TRBJ2-7	CASSEGQGTYEQYF	TGCGCCAGCAGTGAAGGGCAGGGCACCTACGAGCAGTACTTC
TRBV6-5	TRBD2	TRBJ2-1	CASSFGLAGVGEQFF	TGTGCCAGCAGCTTCGGACTAGCGGGAGTCGGTGAGCAGTTCTTC
TRBV7-3	TRBD2	TRBJ2-3	CASSLTVAGAGTDTQYF	TGTGCCAGCAGCTTAACCGTAGCGGGAGCTGGCACAGATACGCAGTATTTT
TRBV7-9	TRBD1	TRBJ2-5	CASSSPGTGVQETQYF	TGTGCCAGCAGCTCCCCCGGGACAGGTGTCCAAGAGACCCAGTACTTC
TRBV19	-	TRBJ1-4	CASSMRVGTNEKLFF	TGTGCCAGTAGTATGCGGGTCGGAACTAATGAAAAACTGTTTTTT
TRBV6-6	-	TRBJ2-3	CASCVRGDTQYF	TGTGCCAGCTGCGTCCGGGGAGATACGCAGTATTTT
TRBV30	-	TRBJ1-5	CAWSAGSSPQHF	TGTGCCTGGAGTGCAGGCTCTTCGCCCCAGCATTTT
TRBV25-1	TRBD2	TRBJ2-1	CASSTTPGRGGDNEQFF	TGTGCCAGCAGTACCACTCCGGGTCGGGGGGGTGACAATGAGCAGTTCTTC
TRBV30	TRBD1	TRBJ2-4	CAWEPGTVGNIQYF	TGTGCCTGGGAACCCGGGACAGTTGGGAACATTCAGTACTTC
TRBV2	TRBD1	TRBJ1-2	CASSADRVDYGYTF	TGTGCCAGCAGTGCTGACAGGGTAGACTATGGCTACACCTTC
TRBV6-4	-	TRBJ2-2	CASSPIGSGTGELFF	TGTGCCAGCAGTCCCATTGGGTCGGGGACCGGGGAGCTGTTTTTT
TRBV2	-	TRBJ2-3	CASRAGDPTQYF	TGTGCCAGCAGGGCCGGGGATCCTACGCAGTATTTT
TRBV11-3	TRBD2	TRBJ2-5	CASSPQTSHRVETQYF	TGTGCCAGCAGCCCACAGACTAGCCATCGGGTAGAGACCCAGTACTTC
TRBV5-1	TRBD1	TRBJ1-5	CASSPTGGGQPQHF	TGCGCCAGCAGCCCGACAGGGGGCGGACAGCCCCAGCATTTT
TRBV28	TRBD1	TRBJ1-4	CASSLNTGGEKLFF	TGTGCCAGCAGTTTAAATACAGGGGGCGAAAAACTGTTTTTT
TRBV29-1	TRBD1	TRBJ2-2	CSGLRGHGTGELFF	TGCAGCGGCCTCAGGGGGCACGGGACCGGGGAGCTGTTTTTT
TRBV5-1	-	TRBJ1-3	CASSLAYSSGNTIYF	TGCGCCAGCAGCTTGGCCTATAGCTCTGGAAACACCATATATTTT
TRBV7-8	-	TRBJ1-4	CASSLAWQGGEKLFF	TGTGCCAGCAGCTTAGCATGGCAGGGCGGTGAAAAACTGTTTTTT
TRBV10-2	TRBD1	TRBJ2-5	CASSGSRGRGTETQYF	TGCGCCAGCAGCGGTTCCAGGGGGCGAGGGACAGAGACCCAGTACTTC
TRBV6-6	TRBD1	TRBJ2-5	CASLSRTGQETQYF	TGTGCCAGCCTTTCTAGGACAGGGCAAGAGACCCAGTACTTC
TRBV9	-	TRBJ2-7	CASSVGGGAHSYEQYF	TGTGCCAGCAGCGTAGGTGGCGGGGCCCACTCCTACGAGCAGTACTTC
TRBV4-1	-	TRBJ2-1	CASSPGNNEQFF	TGCGCCAGCAGCCCAGGGAACAATGAGCAGTTCTTC
TRBV5-4	-	TRBJ2-7	CASSLDRAYEQYF	TGTGCCAGCAGCTTGGACAGAGCCTACGAGCAGTACTTC
TRBV30	-	TRBJ1-2	CAWTKVSGHGYTF	TGTGCCTGGACCAAAGTGTCAGGGCATGGCTACACCTTC
TRBV5-6	-	TRBJ1-4	CASSLSGGKLFF	TGTGCCAGCAGCTTAAGTGGGGGGAAACTGTTTTTT
TRBV5-4	-	TRBJ2-7	CASSLDLRAGTYEQYF	TGTGCCAGCAGCTTGGATTTGCGGGCCGGGACCTACGAGCAGTACTTC
TRBV7-9	-	TRBJ2-1	CASSFSSDEQFF	TGTGCCAGCAGCTTTTCTAGCGATGAGCAGTTCTTC
TRBV14	-	TRBJ1-3	CASSRHRSSGNTIYF	TGTGCCAGCAGCCGCCACCGGAGCTCTGGAAACACCATATATTTT